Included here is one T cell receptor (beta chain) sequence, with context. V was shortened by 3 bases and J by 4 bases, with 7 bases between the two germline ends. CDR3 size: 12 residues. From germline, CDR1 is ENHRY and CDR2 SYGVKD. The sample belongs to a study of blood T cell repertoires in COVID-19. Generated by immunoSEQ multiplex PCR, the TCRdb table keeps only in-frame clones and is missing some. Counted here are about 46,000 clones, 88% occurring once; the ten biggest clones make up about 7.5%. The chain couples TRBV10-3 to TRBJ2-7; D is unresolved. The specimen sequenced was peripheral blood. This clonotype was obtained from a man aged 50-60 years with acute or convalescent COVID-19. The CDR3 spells CAISEGAYEQYF. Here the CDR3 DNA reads TGTGCCATCAGTGAAGGAGCTTACGAGCAGTACTTC.